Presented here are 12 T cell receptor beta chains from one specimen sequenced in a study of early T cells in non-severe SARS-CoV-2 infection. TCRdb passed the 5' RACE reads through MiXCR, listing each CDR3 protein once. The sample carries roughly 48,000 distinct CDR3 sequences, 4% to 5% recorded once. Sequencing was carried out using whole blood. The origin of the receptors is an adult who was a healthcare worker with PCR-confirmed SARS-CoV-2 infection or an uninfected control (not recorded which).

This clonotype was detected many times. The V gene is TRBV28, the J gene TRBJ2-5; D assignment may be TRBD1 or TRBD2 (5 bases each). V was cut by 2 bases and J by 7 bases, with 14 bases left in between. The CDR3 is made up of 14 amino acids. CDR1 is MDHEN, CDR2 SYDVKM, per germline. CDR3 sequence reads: CASSLGTVAGTQYF. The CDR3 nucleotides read TGTGCCAGCAGTTTAGGGACCGTGGCCGGGACCCAGTACTTC. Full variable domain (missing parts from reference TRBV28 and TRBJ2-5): DVKVTQSSRYLVKRTGEKVFLECVQDMDHENMFWYRQDPGLGLRLIYFSYDVKMKEKGDIPEGYSVSREKKERFSLILESASTNQTSMYLCASSLGTVAGTQYFGPGTRLLVL.

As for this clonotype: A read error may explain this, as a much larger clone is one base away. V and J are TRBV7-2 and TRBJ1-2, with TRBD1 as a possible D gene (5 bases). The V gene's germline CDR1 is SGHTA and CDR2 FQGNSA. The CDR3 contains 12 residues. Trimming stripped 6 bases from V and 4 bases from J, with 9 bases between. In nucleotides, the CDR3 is TGTGCCAGCAGGTTTGACAGCTATGGCTACACCTTC. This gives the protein CASRFDSYGYTF.

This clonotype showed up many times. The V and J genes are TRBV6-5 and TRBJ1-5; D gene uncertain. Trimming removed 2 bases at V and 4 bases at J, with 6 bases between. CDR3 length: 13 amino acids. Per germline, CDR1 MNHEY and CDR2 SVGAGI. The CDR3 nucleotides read TGTGCCAGCAGTTACGGGTTAAATCAGCCCCAGCATTTT. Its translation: CASSYGLNQPQHF.

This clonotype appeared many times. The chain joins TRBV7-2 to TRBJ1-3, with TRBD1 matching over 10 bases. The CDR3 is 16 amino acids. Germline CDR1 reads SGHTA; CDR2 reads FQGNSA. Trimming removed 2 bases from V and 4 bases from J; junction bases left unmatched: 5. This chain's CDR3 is CASSLRQGAQGNTIYF. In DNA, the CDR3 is TGTGCCAGCAGCTTAAGACAGGGGGCGCAAGGAAACACCATATATTTT.

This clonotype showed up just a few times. The CDR3 DNA follows: TGCAGTGCTCCCAGGGACAGGGTGGTCACTGAAGCTTTCTTT. The encoded protein is CSAPRDRVVTEAFF. The rearrangement links TRBV20-1 to TRBJ1-1, with 9 bases that match TRBD1. V lost 5 bases, J lost 4 bases, and 8 bases stayed unmatched. The CDR3 extends over 14 amino acids. The germline gives CDR1 DFQATT, CDR2 SNEGSKA (reference sequence).

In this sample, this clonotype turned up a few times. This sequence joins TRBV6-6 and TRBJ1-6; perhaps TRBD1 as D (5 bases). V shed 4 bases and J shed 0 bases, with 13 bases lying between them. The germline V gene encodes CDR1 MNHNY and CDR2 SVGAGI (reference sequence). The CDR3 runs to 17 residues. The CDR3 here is CASSLTGLSSYNSPLHF. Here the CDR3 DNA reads TGTGCCAGCAGTTTGACGGGGCTCAGCTCCTATAATTCACCCCTCCACTTT.

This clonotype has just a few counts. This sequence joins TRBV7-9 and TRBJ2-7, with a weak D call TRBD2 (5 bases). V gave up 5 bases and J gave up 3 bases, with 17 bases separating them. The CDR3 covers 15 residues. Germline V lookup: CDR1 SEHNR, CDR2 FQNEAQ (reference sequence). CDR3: CASSPQRYPGYEQYF. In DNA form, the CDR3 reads TGTGCCAGCAGCCCCCAGCGGTACCCAGGCTACGAGCAGTACTTC.

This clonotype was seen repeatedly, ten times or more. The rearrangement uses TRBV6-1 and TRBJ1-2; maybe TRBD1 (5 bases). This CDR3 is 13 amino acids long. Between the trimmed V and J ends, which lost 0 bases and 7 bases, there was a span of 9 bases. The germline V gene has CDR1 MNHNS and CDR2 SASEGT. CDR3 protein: CASSEARGTGYTF. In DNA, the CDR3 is TGTGCCAGCAGTGAAGCGCGGGGGACTGGCTACACCTTC.

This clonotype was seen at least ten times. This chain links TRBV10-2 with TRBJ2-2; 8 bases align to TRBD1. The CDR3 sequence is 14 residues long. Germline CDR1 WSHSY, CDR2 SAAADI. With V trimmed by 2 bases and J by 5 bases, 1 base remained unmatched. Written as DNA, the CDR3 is TGCGCCAGCAGTGAGAGGACAGGGACCGGGGAGCTGTTTTTT. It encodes CASSERTGTGELFF.

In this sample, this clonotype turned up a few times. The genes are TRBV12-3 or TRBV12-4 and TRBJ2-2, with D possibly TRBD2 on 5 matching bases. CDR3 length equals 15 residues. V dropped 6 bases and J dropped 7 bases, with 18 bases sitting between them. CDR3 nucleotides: TGTGCCAGCAGAAAACCCGGGGATAGGCGCGGGGAGCTGTTTTTT. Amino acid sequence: CASRKPGDRRGELFF.

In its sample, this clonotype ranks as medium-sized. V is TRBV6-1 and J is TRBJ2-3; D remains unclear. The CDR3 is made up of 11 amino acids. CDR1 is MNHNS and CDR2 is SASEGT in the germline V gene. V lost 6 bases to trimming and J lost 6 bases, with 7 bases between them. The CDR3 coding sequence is TGTGCCAGCAGGCCGGGCGATACGCAGTATTTT. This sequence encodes CASRPGDTQYF.

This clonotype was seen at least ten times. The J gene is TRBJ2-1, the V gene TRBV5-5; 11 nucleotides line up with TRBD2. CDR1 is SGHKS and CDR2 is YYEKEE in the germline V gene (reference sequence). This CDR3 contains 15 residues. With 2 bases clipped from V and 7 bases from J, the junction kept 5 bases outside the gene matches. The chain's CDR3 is CASSFMPSGGNEQFF. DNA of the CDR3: TGTGCCAGCAGCTTCATGCCTAGCGGGGGGAATGAGCAGTTCTTC.